One and the same sample provided the 10 T cell receptor beta chains below, sequenced in a study of T cell responses to AZD1222 COVID-19 vaccine (dated by TCRdb to 2020 to 2022). The method behind the library was the immunoSEQ multiplex PCR assay. Entries here come from immuneACCESS through TCRdb and include only in-frame sequences with V and J called. Some clones fail to appear in such tables; in the studies checked, an unresolved V gene covers under half of the shortfall, and the cause of the remainder is unknown. This sample has roughly 96,000 clones in its table, and about nine tenths of those were observed once. The ten largest clonotypes hold 1.5% to 2% of the sample. The time point tag for this specimen amounts to: baseline before first vaccination. Source: peripheral blood, taken on day 0 of AZD1222 vaccination. Every receptor here comes from an adult in good health.

This clone was recorded a few times. The chain combines TRBV19 with TRBJ1-2, with D perhaps TRBD1 (6 bases). The V end was cut by 9 bases, the J end by 4 bases, with 15 bases between. The CDR3 length is 13 residues. Germline CDR1 and CDR2: LNHDA and SQIVND (reference sequence). The CDR3 DNA is TGTGCCAGCTCCCCGACAGGCTCCTATGGCTACACCTTC. Its translation is CASSPTGSYGYTF.

The rearrangement joins TRBV28 to TRBJ1-5; weak D call: TRBD1 (5 bases). Germline CDR1 reads MDHEN; CDR2 reads SYDVKM. This CDR3 comprises 13 residues. V lost 6 bases, J lost 7 bases, and 13 bases lay in between. The CDR3 nucleotides are TGTGCCAGCAGACACCAGGGAACCCAGCCCCAGCATTTT. Residues: CASRHQGTQPQHF.

The chain joins TRBV30 to TRBJ2-7, with D perhaps matching TRBD1 (6 bases). This CDR3 has 15 residues. V shed 0 bases and J shed 1 base, with 13 bases lying between them. In germline, CDR1 is GTSNPN, CDR2 SVGIG (reference sequence). CDR3 DNA sequence: TGTGCCTGGAGTGTAGGGGGAGTTAGGTCCTACGAGCAGTACTTC. As protein: CAWSVGGVRSYEQYF.

The chain has TRBV20-1 and TRBJ1-4; D not certain. The CDR3 is made up of 11 amino acids. CDR1 DFQATT and CDR2 SNEGSKA come from the germline V gene (reference sequence). V dropped 2 bases and J dropped 7 bases, with 5 bases sitting between them. CDR3 bases: TGCAGTGCTAGACCCCTTGAAAAACTGTTTTTT. It is translated as CSARPLEKLFF.

The CDR3 is CASSPGLVDTEAFF. CDR3 sequence (DNA): TGTGCCAGCAGCCCGGGACTAGTAGACACTGAAGCTTTCTTT. The genes are TRBV4-2 and TRBJ1-1; perhaps TRBD1 as D (5 bases). Germline-derived CDR1 and CDR2 are LGHNA and YNFKEQ. The ends were cut back, 4 bases at V and 3 bases at J, with 12 bases in the middle. CDR3 length: 14 amino acids.

The rearrangement uses TRBV14 and TRBJ1-6; no definite D call. V was shortened by 4 bases and J by 12 bases, with 10 bases between the two germline ends. Germline V gene lookup returns CDR1 SGHDN and CDR2 FVKESK. The CDR3 loop spans 12 amino acids. The CDR3 DNA reads as TGTGCCAGCAGCCCTGCCCTCAGACCCCTCCACTTT. This encodes CASSPALRPLHF.

V is TRBV3-1 (or the pseudogene TRBV3-2) and J is TRBJ2-5; D unresolved. The CDR3 length is 12 residues. Trimming removed 0 bases at V and 3 bases at J, with 2 bases between. CDR1 and CDR2 from the germline V gene are LGHDT and YNNKEL (reference sequence). CDR3 coding DNA: TGTGCCAGCAGCCAAGATGAAGAGACCCAGTACTTC. As protein: CASSQDEETQYF.

The V and J genes are TRBV7-2 and TRBJ2-7, with D maybe TRBD1 (6 bases). CDR1 SGHTA and CDR2 FQGNSA come from the germline V gene. This CDR3 has 12 residues. The V end lost 3 bases, the J end lost 5 bases, and 8 bases lay between the germline ends. DNA of the CDR3: TGTGCCAGCAGCTTCAGGGGAAACGAGCAGTACTTC. It encodes CASSFRGNEQYF. Filled out from reference TRBV7-2 and TRBJ2-7, the complete variable domain reads GAGVSQSPSNKVTEKGKDVELRCDPISGHTALYWYRQSLGQGLEFLIYFQGNSAPDKSGLPSDRFSAERTGGSVSTLTIQRTQQEDSAVYLCASSFRGNEQYFGPGTRLTVT.

This clone was picked up one time. The chain uses TRBV3-1 (or the pseudogene TRBV3-2) and TRBJ1-6; TRBD1 is a possible D gene (5 bases). Germline V gene sequence: CDR1 LGHDT, CDR2 YNNKEL (reference sequence). V dropped 5 bases and J dropped 9 bases, with 17 bases sitting between them. The CDR3 runs to 15 residues. The CDR3 bases are TGTGCCAGCAGCTTACTCCGGGACCCCGGTTCACCCCTCCACTTT. Residues: CASSLLRDPGSPLHF.

This chain uses TRBV28 with TRBJ1-2, with a possible D match to TRBD1 (5 bases). The V end was cut by 1 base, the J end by 3 bases, with 6 bases between. Germline CDR1 is MDHEN and CDR2 is SYDVKM. This CDR3 has 13 residues. CDR3 in DNA: TGTGCCAGCAGTTTATTAGGGGACTATGGCTACACCTTC. It translates to CASSLLGDYGYTF.